This T cell receptor (beta chain) came from a study of radiotherapy plus CTLA-4 blockade in lung cancer. Regarding the study as a whole: With interferon-beta, early dynamics of blood T cell clones were reported to best predict response. In blood, TCR clones derived from the tumor expanded after radiotherapy plus ipilimumab.

The method was immunoSEQ multiplex PCR; TCRdb's version includes in-frame clones alone and lacks a portion of them. The profile shows 35,000 to 40,000 clones, 70% to 90% of them singletons. As to this clone: Its cognate antigen is unknown.

Specimen: peripheral blood, collected from a patient treated with radiotherapy plus ipilimumab. The clonotype comes from a human donor with non-small cell lung cancer whose response to radiotherapy plus ipilimumab could not be evaluated.

The CDR3 protein is CASSDVGHQLGGNQPQHF. CDR3 nucleotide sequence: TGTGCCAGCAGTGATGTGGGACATCAACTCGGGGGCAATCAGCCCCAGCATTTT. The rearrangement joins TRBV6-1 to TRBJ1-5; maybe TRBD1 (6 bases). Trimming removed 3 bases from V and 2 bases from J, with 20 bases in between. From germline, CDR1 is MNHNS and CDR2 SASEGT. There are 18 residues in the CDR3.